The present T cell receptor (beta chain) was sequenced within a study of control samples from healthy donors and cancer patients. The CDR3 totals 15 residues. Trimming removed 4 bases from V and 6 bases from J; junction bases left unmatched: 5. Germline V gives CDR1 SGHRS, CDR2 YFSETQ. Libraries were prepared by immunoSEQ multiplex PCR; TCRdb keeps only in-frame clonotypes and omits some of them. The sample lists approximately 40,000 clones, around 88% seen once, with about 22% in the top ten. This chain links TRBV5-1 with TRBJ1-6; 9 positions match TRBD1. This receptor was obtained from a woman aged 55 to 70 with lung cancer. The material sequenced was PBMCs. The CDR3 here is CASSPGQGGNSPLHF. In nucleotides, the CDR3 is TGCGCCAGCAGCCCGGGACAGGGAGGTAATTCACCCCTCCACTTT.